The following is a TCR beta chain sequence with its context. The entry originates in a study of T cells in Graves' hyperthyroidism and ophthalmopathy. Amplified TCR beta CDR3 regions derived from RNA transcripts. The HTBI primer set was used in a first-round RT-PCR of the TCR CDR3. TCRdb re-analysed the multiplex PCR reads in MiXCR, keeping a single row per CDR3 protein. This table has approximately 370,000 distinct CDR3 sequences, roughly a sixth appearing once. Germline CDR1 is LNHDA and CDR2 is SQIVND (reference sequence). V shed 3 bases and J shed 5 bases, with 13 bases lying between them. The CDR3 sequence is 15 residues long.

The sequenced material came from blood. The chain combines TRBV19 with TRBJ2-2, with D tentatively TRBD2 (7 bases). The origin of this receptor is a young woman with Graves' hyperthyroidism that later progressed to Graves' ophthalmopathy. CDR3 nucleotides: TGTGCCAGTAGTATTGCAGGGGAGGGGACCGGGGAGCTGTTTTTT. Translating it yields CASSIAGEGTGELFF. The full variable domain, its missing parts supplied by reference TRBV19 and TRBJ2-2, is DGGITQSPKYLFRKEGQNVTLSCEQNLNHDAMYWYRQDPGQGLRLIYYSQIVNDFQKGDIAEGYSVSREKKESFPLTVTSAQKNPTAFYLCASSIAGEGTGELFFGEGSRLTVL.